Below, 17 T cell receptor beta chains from the same sample are listed, as sequenced in a study of CD8+CD57+ T cells in acquired aplastic anemia. Using genomic DNA as the template, TCR beta VDJ and CDR3 profiling was carried out. TCRdb ran MiXCR on the reads and lists one entry per CDR3 protein. The sample has hundreds of thousands of distinct CDR3 sequences; about a third are singletons. Only patients with CD8+CD57+ cell expansion on flow cytometry were chosen for sequencing. The sequenced material came from sorted CD4+, CD8+, or CD8+CD57+ T cells (not recorded which) from PBMCs. These receptor sequences come from a human donor with aplastic anemia.

V and J are TRBV6-5 and TRBJ1-1; D is undetermined. The CDR3 contains 14 residues. Germline loops: CDR1 MNHEY, CDR2 SVGAGI. V was pared by 4 bases and J by 4 bases, with 13 bases between. CDR3 sequence (DNA): TGTGCCAGCAGTTCGCTTGTCGGGAGCACTGAAGCTTTCTTT. This encodes CASSSLVGSTEAFF.

This sequence joins TRBV6-6 and TRBJ1-6; maybe TRBD1 (5 bases). Trimming stripped 0 bases from V and 9 bases from J, with 12 bases between. The CDR3 consists of 15 residues. Germline V gene lookup returns CDR1 MNHNY and CDR2 SVGAGI (reference sequence). The CDR3 sequence: CASSYSTWGSSPLHF. CDR3 DNA sequence: TGTGCCAGCAGTTACTCTACGTGGGGGAGTTCACCCCTCCACTTT.

The sample holds a few counts of this clonotype. The chain is built from TRBV5-6 and TRBJ1-2; no clear D gene. The germline gives CDR1 SGHDT, CDR2 YYEEEE. The CDR3 sequence is 14 residues long. V lost 0 bases and J 3 bases, leaving 9 bases between the germline ends. This CDR3 reads CASSLGRTYYGYTF. DNA of the CDR3: TGTGCCAGCAGCTTGGGAAGAACTTACTATGGCTACACCTTC.

The J gene is TRBJ1-2, the V gene TRBV27; D may be TRBD1 (5 bases). Germline CDR1 is MNHEY and CDR2 is SMNVEV (reference sequence). This CDR3 contains 12 residues. V lost 10 bases to trimming and J lost 4 bases, with 13 bases between them. The DNA of the CDR3 is TGTGCCACCAAAAAGGGGACCTATGGCTACACCTTC. It is translated as CATKKGTYGYTF.

This clonotype was found many times. The V and J genes are TRBV2 and TRBJ2-2; unclear D gene. The V gene's germline CDR1 is SNHLY and CDR2 FYNNEI. Trimming pared 4 bases from V and 6 bases from J, leaving 12 bases between. This CDR3 contains 14 residues. CDR3 in DNA: TGTGCCAGCAGTGGGCAGTTGGGTTCCGGGGAGCTGTTTTTT. Its protein is CASSGQLGSGELFF.

This clonotype was observed once. V and J are TRBV20-1 and TRBJ1-6; D may be TRBD1 (5 bases). V lost 1 base and J 0 bases, leaving 10 bases between the germline ends. CDR1 is DFQATT, CDR2 SNEGSKA, per germline (reference sequence). The CDR3 consists of 16 residues. Here the CDR3 reads CSARAVRGSYNSPLHF. As DNA, the CDR3 is TGCAGTGCTAGAGCGGTTAGGGGCTCCTATAATTCACCCCTCCACTTT.

This sequence joins TRBV25-1 and TRBJ2-3, with 13 nucleotides matching TRBD2. The CDR3 is 17 residues long. V trimming: 6 bases; J trimming: 6 bases; junction bases outside the gene matches: 12. CDR1 is MGHDK and CDR2 is SYGVNS in the germline V gene. The DNA for the CDR3 is TGTGCCAGCAGCCCGACGACTAGCGGGGGGCCCTTCGATACGCAGTATTTT. Protein: CASSPTTSGGPFDTQYF.

This clonotype was seen at least ten times. V usage is TRBV5-5 and J usage is TRBJ2-7; D gene ambiguous. V was pared by 0 bases and J by 5 bases, with 9 bases between. CDR1 is SGHKS, CDR2 YYEKEE, per germline (reference sequence). This CDR3 is built from 13 residues. The CDR3 reads CASSLAAFDEQYF. CDR3 DNA sequence: TGTGCCAGCAGCTTGGCGGCCTTCGACGAGCAGTACTTC.

This clonotype was picked up a small number of times. V gene TRBV10-3 combines with J gene TRBJ1-4; D unclear. Germline-derived CDR1 and CDR2 are ENHRY and SYGVKD. The V end lost 10 bases, the J end lost 0 bases, and 6 bases lay between the germline ends. The CDR3 contains 12 residues. The CDR3 sequence: CASRATNEKLFF. CDR3 bases: TGTGCCAGCCGAGCAACTAATGAAAAACTGTTTTTT.

This clonotype was seen a few times. The rearrangement links TRBV11-2 to TRBJ1-1; D is perhaps TRBD1 (5 bases). This CDR3 region has 13 residues. The ends were cut back, 0 bases at V and 10 bases at J, with 12 bases in the middle. CDR1 and CDR2 from the germline V gene are SGHAT and FQNNGV. The CDR3 nucleotides are TGTGCCAGCAGCTTAGATCGCAGGGCTGGAGCTTTCTTT. This gives the protein CASSLDRRAGAFF. Drawing the rest from reference TRBV11-2 and TRBJ1-1, the complete variable domain is EAGVAQSPRYKIIEKRQSVAFWCNPISGHATLYWYQQILGQGPKLLIQFQNNGVVDDSQLPKDRFSAERLKGVDSTLKIQPAKLEDSAVYLCASSLDRRAGAFFGQGTRLTVV.

The genes are TRBV20-1 and TRBJ1-1; D possibly corresponds to TRBD1 (6 bases). V was trimmed by 1 base and J by 5 bases, leaving 14 bases between them. This CDR3 is built from 14 residues. Germline V lookup: CDR1 DFQATT, CDR2 SNEGSKA (reference sequence). In DNA form, the CDR3 reads TGCAGTGCTAGAGGGGGGCCACTGAGGACTGAAGCTTTCTTT. Translated: CSARGGPLRTEAFF.

Notes on this clonotype: Compared with germline, one end of the junction differs, possibly owing to a read error. The CDR3: CASSPGLAANNEQFF. The CDR3 DNA is TGTGCTAGCAGCCCCGGACTAGCGGCTAACAATGAGCAGTTCTTC. J is TRBJ2-1 and V is TRBV7-7; 10 nucleotides match TRBD2. The length of the CDR3 is 15 residues. CDR1 and CDR2 from the germline V gene are SSHAT and FNYEAQ (reference sequence).

There are many counts of this clonotype. The chain employs TRBV9 and TRBJ2-7; D not resolved. Germline assignment: CDR1 SGDLS and CDR2 YYNGEE. V lost 4 bases to trimming and J lost 2 bases, with 7 bases between them. This CDR3 contains 12 residues. The CDR3 spells CASSPNTYEQYF. In nucleotides, the CDR3 is TGTGCCAGCAGCCCGAACACCTACGAGCAGTACTTC.

This clonotype came up a few times. The chain carries TRBV5-1 and TRBJ2-7, with a possible D match to TRBD2 (6 bases). The germline V gene encodes CDR1 SGHRS and CDR2 YFSETQ. The CDR3 is 15 residues long. V gave up 0 bases and J gave up 5 bases, with 15 bases separating them. CDR3 sequence (DNA): TGCGCCAGCAGCTTGGATCTCGGGCTAGCGCACGAGCAGTACTTC. Its protein is CASSLDLGLAHEQYF.

The chain couples TRBV4-2 to TRBJ1-2; 8 bases are shared with TRBD1. The length of the CDR3 is 18 residues. Losses at the gene ends were 0 bases for V and 2 bases for J; bases not matched to a gene: 11. The V gene's germline CDR1 is LGHNA and CDR2 YNFKEQ. The CDR3 DNA sequence: TGTGCCAGCAGCCAAGATATCACCTGGCGACAGGGGAACTATGGCTACACCTTC. It encodes CASSQDITWRQGNYGYTF.

This clonotype was seen many times. This chain joins TRBV2 and TRBJ2-1, with a weak D call TRBD1 (6 bases). CDR1 is SNHLY, CDR2 FYNNEI, per germline. The CDR3 is 15 amino acids. V lost 3 bases, J lost 4 bases, and 13 bases lay in between. CDR3 amino acids: CASSDLDSSYNEQFF. CDR3 nucleotide sequence: TGTGCCAGCAGTGACCTGGACAGTTCGTACAATGAGCAGTTCTTC.

This clonotype came up many times. This rearrangement joins TRBV2 to TRBJ2-7; TRBD1 might be the D (6 bases). Germline CDR1 SNHLY, CDR2 FYNNEI. The ends were cut back, 2 bases at V and 2 bases at J, with 13 bases in the middle. This CDR3 has 15 amino acids. CDR3 sequence: CASSEFGGHTYEQYF. The CDR3 DNA sequence: TGTGCCAGCAGTGAATTTGGGGGCCATACCTACGAGCAGTACTTC. Combining the CDR3 with reference TRBV2 and TRBJ2-7 gives the whole variable domain EPEVTQTPSHQVTQMGQEVILRCVPISNHLYFYWYRQILGQKVEFLVSFYNNEISEKSEIFDDQFSVERPDGSNFTLKIRSTKLEDSAMYFCASSEFGGHTYEQYFGPGTRLTVT.